This T cell receptor beta chain was retrieved from a study of shared clonotypes between healthy human individuals. In regard to this clone: Its antigen remains unidentified.

This CDR3 is 15 amino acids long. V trimming: 1 base; J trimming: 4 bases; junction bases outside the gene matches: 6. Germline CDR1 and CDR2: SGHAT and FQNNGV. Whole-study findings and limits: Tissue TCR repertoires likely differ from these blood-only repertoires. Donors were few, which limited the genetic and exposure-history diversity represented.

Generated by immunoSEQ multiplex PCR, the TCRdb table keeps only in-frame clones and is missing some. This sample has millions of clones, with about 95% found just once. This sequence originates from a man younger than 35 in good health. The sample comprised naive CD4+ T cells sorted from blood. The subset here: CD45RA+ positively selected. J is TRBJ2-5 and V is TRBV11-2, with 7 bases matching TRBD1. In DNA form, the CDR3 reads TGTGCCAGCAGCTTAGGACAGGGAGTGAGAGAGACCCAGTACTTC. It translates to CASSLGQGVRETQYF.